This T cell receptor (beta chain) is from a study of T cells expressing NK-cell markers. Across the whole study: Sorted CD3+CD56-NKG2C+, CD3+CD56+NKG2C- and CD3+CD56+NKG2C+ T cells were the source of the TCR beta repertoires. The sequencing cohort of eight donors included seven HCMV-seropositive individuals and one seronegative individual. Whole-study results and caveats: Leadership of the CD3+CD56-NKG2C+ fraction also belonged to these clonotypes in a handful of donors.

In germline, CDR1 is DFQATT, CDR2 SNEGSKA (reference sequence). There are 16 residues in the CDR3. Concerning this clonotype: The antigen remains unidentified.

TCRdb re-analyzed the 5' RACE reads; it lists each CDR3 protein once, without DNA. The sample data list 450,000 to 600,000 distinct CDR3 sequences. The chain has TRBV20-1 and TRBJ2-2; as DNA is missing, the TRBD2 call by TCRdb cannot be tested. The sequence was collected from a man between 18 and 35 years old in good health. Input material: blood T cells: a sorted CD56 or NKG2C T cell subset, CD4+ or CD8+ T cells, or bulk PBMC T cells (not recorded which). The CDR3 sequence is CSALRVAGGNTGELFF.